These 5 T cell receptor beta chains came from one sample sequenced in a study of cytomegalovirus exposure and HLA in healthy donors. The study ran its PCR with 60 Vbeta and 13 Jbeta primers. TCRdb's copy holds only in-frame clones and misses some; the assay was immunoSEQ multiplex PCR. The sample yields about 140,000 clones, about three quarters seen once. Sequenced material: PBMCs. All receptors come from a human donor in good health.

The genes are TRBV6-5 and TRBJ1-5; TRBD1 is a possible D gene (6 bases). Trimming removed 8 bases from V and 3 bases from J, with 14 bases in between. The CDR3 runs to 14 residues. Looked up from germline, CDR1 is MNHEY and CDR2 is SVGAGI. The CDR3 protein is CASATGLNNQPQHF. CDR3 DNA sequence: TGTGCCAGCGCGACAGGCCTTAACAATCAGCCCCAGCATTTT.

This clone was detected only once. This sequence joins TRBV19 and TRBJ2-1; 10 nucleotides agree with TRBD1. The CDR3 loop spans 17 amino acids. V was pared by 5 bases and J by 7 bases, with 14 bases of the junction left unmatched. Germline-derived CDR1 and CDR2 are LNHDA and SQIVND (reference sequence). In DNA, the CDR3 is TGTGCCAGTAGTTCGGGACAGGGGATACTTGCGCGGAATGAGCAGTTCTTC. Its translation is CASSSGQGILARNEQFF.

CDR3 nucleotides: TGTGCCAGCAGCAGGAACCCGGGGGTGCAAGAGACCCAGTACTTC. Protein: CASSRNPGVQETQYF. V usage is TRBV27 and J usage is TRBJ2-5; perhaps TRBD2 as D (6 bases). This CDR3 contains 15 residues. The V and J ends lost 6 bases and 2 bases respectively, with 16 bases between them. Per germline, CDR1 MNHEY and CDR2 SMNVEV (reference sequence).

This rearrangement joins TRBV9 to TRBJ2-2, with TRBD1 as a possible D gene (7 bases). The CDR3 is 14 residues long. CDR1 SGDLS and CDR2 YYNGEE come from the germline V gene. Trimming took off 4 bases at V and 3 bases at J, with 10 bases between the two ends. CDR3 sequence reads: CASSPRGDTGELFF. The CDR3 coding sequence is TGTGCCAGCAGCCCCAGGGGGGACACCGGGGAGCTGTTTTTT.

The genes are TRBV4-1 and TRBJ2-6; no firm D call. The CDR3 extends over 15 amino acids. V was pared by 3 bases and J by 0 bases, with 6 bases between. Per the germline V gene, CDR1 is MGHRA and CDR2 is YSYEKL. DNA for the CDR3: TGCGCCAGCAGCCACCGAGTCTCTGGGGCCAACGTCCTGACTTTC. Its protein is CASSHRVSGANVLTF.